Listed below are T cell receptor beta chains from one sample, sequenced in a study of blood T cell repertoires in COVID-19. Libraries were prepared by immunoSEQ multiplex PCR; TCRdb keeps only in-frame clonotypes and omits some of them. There are approximately 310,000 clones in the sample; 70% to 90% occur only once, and about 2% lies in the top ten. Source material: PBMCs or T cells enriched from blood (not recorded which). The origin of the receptors is a young man who had recovered from COVID-19. The CDR3 runs from the conserved cysteine through the conserved F or W. The D gene is left open where the match is weak. Only part of the rows carry a size: once, few, many, or a class if the clone is expanded.

V	J	size	D	DNA	CDR3
TRBV19	TRBJ2-5	few	NA	TGTGCCAGTAGCCTCCTTGGGGGAGGCCAAGAGACCCAGTACTTC	CASSLLGGGQETQYF
TRBV9	TRBJ1-1	NA	NA	TGTGCCAGCAGCTCCTCAGGGGCTGGGGAAGCTTTCTTT	CASSSSGAGEAFF
TRBV4-3	TRBJ2-1	NA	NA	TGCGCCAGCAGCCAAGAGTTCGGGACAGAGCAGTTCTTC	CASSQEFGTEQFF
TRBV12-3/TRBV12-4	TRBJ1-1	NA	NA	TGTGCCAGCAGTTGGGCAGGGGATACTGAAGCTTTCTTT	CASSWAGDTEAFF
TRBV29-1	TRBJ2-3	NA	TRBD1	TGCAGCGTTGCGACAGGGGGGGACACAGATACGCAGTATTTT	CSVATGGDTDTQYF
TRBV19	TRBJ2-1	NA	NA	TGTGCCAGTAGTACGGGGACTTTCGACAATGAGCAGTTCTTC	CASSTGTFDNEQFF
TRBV19	TRBJ2-3	NA	TRBD2	TGTGCCAGTAGCCTGACTAGCGGGGGGGCTACAGATACGCAGTATTTT	CASSLTSGGATDTQYF
TRBV27	TRBJ1-6	many	NA	TGTGCCAGCAATATCCGGGGAAGCTCCTATAATTCACCCCTCCACTTT	CASNIRGSSYNSPLHF
TRBV19	TRBJ1-5	NA	NA	TGTGCCAGTAGTTCCTACAGGACCGGATATAGCAATCAGCCCCAGCATTTT	CASSSYRTGYSNQPQHF
TRBV3-1/TRBV3-2	TRBJ2-5	NA	NA	TGTGCCAGCAGCCAAGCGTCCCTCCAAGAGACCCAGTACTTC	CASSQASLQETQYF
TRBV7-9	TRBJ1-2	NA	NA	TGTGCCAGCCGCCCGGGGGGAACGGGTAACTATGGCTACACCTTC	CASRPGGTGNYGYTF
TRBV9	TRBJ1-2	once	TRBD1	TGTGCCAGCAGCGTAGCAGGCAGGGGGACTTTCGACTATGGCTACACCTTC	CASSVAGRGTFDYGYTF
TRBV2	TRBJ1-2	NA	TRBD1	TGTGCCAGCACCGGACAGGGATGGCCTAACTATGGCTACACCTTC	CASTGQGWPNYGYTF
TRBV11-2	TRBJ2-2	NA	NA	TGTGCCAGCAGCTTAGTATACGGTTCGAGCAGGCGTAACACCGGGGAGCTGTTTTTT	CASSLVYGSSRRNTGELFF
TRBV3-1/TRBV3-2	TRBJ1-1	NA	TRBD1	TGTGCCAGCAGATTACAGGGGGGCACTGAAGCTTTCTTT	CASRLQGGTEAFF
TRBV27	TRBJ2-7	NA	TRBD1	TGTGCCAGCAGTCCGACCCGACGACAGGGAGTTGACGAGCAGTACTTC	CASSPTRRQGVDEQYF
TRBV5-1	TRBJ2-7	NA	NA	TGCGCCAGCTCCCCGGCGGGCGGGTACGAGCAGTACTTC	CASSPAGGYEQYF
TRBV4-2	TRBJ1-5	NA	NA	TGTGCCAGCAGCCTCACATGGTCGGGTTCTCAGCCCCAGCATTTT	CASSLTWSGSQPQHF
TRBV9	TRBJ2-7	NA	NA	TGTGCCAGCAGCCCCAGAGGGCCCTACGAGCAGTACTTC	CASSPRGPYEQYF
TRBV19	TRBJ2-3	NA	NA	TGTGCCAGTAGTCGGAGGGGCACAGATACGCAGTATTTT	CASSRRGTDTQYF
TRBV7-9	TRBJ2-1	NA	TRBD1	TGTGCCAGCAGCTTGGGGACAGGGGTTTCCTACAATGAGCAGTTCTTC	CASSLGTGVSYNEQFF
TRBV4-2	TRBJ2-1	NA	TRBD2	TGTGCCAGCAGCCAAGAAAGCGCCCGGGGGGAATCCTACAATGAGCAGTTCTTC	CASSQESARGESYNEQFF
TRBV24-1	TRBJ2-2	NA	NA	TGTGCCACCAGTGATTCTCCTCGGCAGCCGAGGTCCGGGGAGCTGTTTTTT	CATSDSPRQPRSGELFF
TRBV9	TRBJ1-3	NA	TRBD1	TGTGCCAGCAGCGCGGGACAGGCCGGCTCTGGAAACACCATATATTTT	CASSAGQAGSGNTIYF
TRBV4-3	TRBJ1-2	NA	NA	TGCGCCAGCAGCCAAGATCGGTTCAGGGGCATTTCTAACTATGGCTACACCTTC	CASSQDRFRGISNYGYTF
TRBV5-6	TRBJ1-5	once	TRBD1	TGTGCCAGCAGCCCCGGGACAGGGTTTCCCCAGCATTTT	CASSPGTGFPQHF
TRBV29-1	TRBJ2-7	NA	NA	TGCAGCGTTGAAACAGGGTATAATTACGAGCAGTACTTC	CSVETGYNYEQYF
TRBV7-2	TRBJ2-7	NA	NA	TGTGCCAGCACCGAGATCCCTGAAGCCTACGAGCAGTACTTC	CASTEIPEAYEQYF
TRBV9	TRBJ2-6	once	NA	TGTGCCAGCAGCGTAGACAGGGTTATCCGCTCTGGGGCCAACGTCCTGACTTTC	CASSVDRVIRSGANVLTF
TRBV7-2	TRBJ2-4	NA	NA	TGTGCCAGCAGCTTACCCCAGGGGAACAAAAACATTCAGTACTTC	CASSLPQGNKNIQYF
TRBV14	TRBJ1-1	once	TRBD1	TGTGCCAGCAGCCCGGGACAGACTGAAGCTTTCTTT	CASSPGQTEAFF
TRBV5-5	TRBJ2-5	NA	NA	TGTGCCAGCAGCTTGATGAGGGAGACCCAGTACTTC	CASSLMRETQYF
TRBV4-1	TRBJ1-5	once	NA	TGCGCCAGCAGCCAAGATCCCCTGGGCGACGGCAATCAGCCCCAGCATTTT	CASSQDPLGDGNQPQHF
TRBV2	TRBJ2-1	NA	NA	TGTGCCAGCAGTGAAACAGGCTACAATGAGCAGTTCTTC	CASSETGYNEQFF
TRBV13	TRBJ2-1	few	TRBD2	TGTGCCAGCAGCGCAACCGCGGGGGGACGATCGGGGGAGCAGTTCTTC	CASSATAGGRSGEQFF
TRBV2	TRBJ2-7	NA	NA	TGTGCCAGCAGTGGAGGTGCGGGTATTTCCTACGAGCAGTACTTC	CASSGGAGISYEQYF
TRBV7-8	TRBJ1-2	once	TRBD1	TGTGCCAGCAGCCACGACCGGACAGGGGGCATTCTTCGAGGCTACACCTTC	CASSHDRTGGILRGYTF
TRBV5-1	TRBJ1-4	NA	NA	TGCGCCAGCAGCCCTAACAGTAATGAAAAACTGTTTTTT	CASSPNSNEKLFF
TRBV5-1	TRBJ1-1	once	NA	TGCGCCAGCAGCCCCCAAGGGGCGGCGAACACTGAAGCTTTCTTT	CASSPQGAANTEAFF
TRBV7-2	TRBJ2-3	once	TRBD2	TGTGCCAGCAGCCGGGGCGGGGGGGTAGATACGCAGTATTTT	CASSRGGGVDTQYF
TRBV9	TRBJ2-1	once	NA	TGTGCCAGCAGCGTAGATCCGGCTACGGGGTACAATGAGCAGTTCTTC	CASSVDPATGYNEQFF